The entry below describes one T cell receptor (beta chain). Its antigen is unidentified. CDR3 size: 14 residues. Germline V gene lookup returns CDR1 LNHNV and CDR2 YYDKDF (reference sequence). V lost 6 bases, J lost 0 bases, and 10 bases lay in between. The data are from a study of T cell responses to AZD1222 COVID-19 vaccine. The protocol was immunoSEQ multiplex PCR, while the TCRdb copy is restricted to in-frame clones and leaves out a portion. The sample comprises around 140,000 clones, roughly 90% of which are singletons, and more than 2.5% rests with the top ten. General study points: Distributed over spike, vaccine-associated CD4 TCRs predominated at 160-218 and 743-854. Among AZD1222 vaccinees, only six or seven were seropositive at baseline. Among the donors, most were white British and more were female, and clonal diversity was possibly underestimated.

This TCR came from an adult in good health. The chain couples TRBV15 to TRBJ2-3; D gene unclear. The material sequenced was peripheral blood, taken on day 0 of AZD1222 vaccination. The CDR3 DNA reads TGTGCCACCAGGGCAGCGATCAGCACAGATACGCAGTATTTT. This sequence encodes CATRAAISTDTQYF.